A selection of T cell receptor beta chains follows, all from one sample in a study of control samples from healthy donors and cancer patients. Generated by immunoSEQ multiplex PCR, the TCRdb table keeps only in-frame clones and is missing some. The table shows about 67,000 clones, with more than 75% occurring only once. Sequencing used PBMCs. The receptors shown here come from a woman between 50 and 59 years old with head and neck cancer. Both conserved end residues are part of each CDR3. D genes are given only for firm matches. Expanded clones get a size class; other rows say once, few or many, or leave the size out.

>TRBV7-6|.|TRBJ1-3|TRBD1
TGTGCCAGCAGCTTAGGATCAGGGGGCGCTTCTGGAAACACCATATATTTT
CASSLGSGGASGNTIYF
>TRBV2|.|TRBJ1-5|.
TGTGCCAGCAGTGAGAGAGGGGCCGGGAATCAGCCCCAGCATTTT
CASSERGAGNQPQHF
>TRBV4-3|.|TRBJ2-1|.
TGCGCCAGCAGCCAAGGAGGGATATGGGGCGTCACGAGCTCCTACAATGAGCAGTTCTTC
CASSQGGIWGVTSSYNEQFF
>TRBV5-4|.|TRBJ2-5|TRBD1
TGTGCCAGCAAAAGGGGGGCGGGACAGGGGCAAGAGACCCAGTACTTC
CASKRGAGQGQETQYF
>TRBV29-1|.|TRBJ2-1|TRBD1
TGCAGCGTCATCCGGGACAGGGGCTCCAATGAGCAGTTCTTC
CSVIRDRGSNEQFF
>TRBV6-7|once|TRBJ2-1|.
TGTGCCAGCAGTTACTCGATAACCCAGACTACTCGTGGACTCAATGAGCAGTTCTTC
CASSYSITQTTRGLNEQFF
>TRBV5-1|.|TRBJ1-6|.
TGCGCCAGCAGCTTGGGCACCGGGGGGCCCCTCCACTTT
CASSLGTGGPLHF
>TRBV3-1/TRBV3-2|.|TRBJ2-3|TRBD2
TGTGCCAGCAGCGACCAACTAGCGGAGAGCACAGATACGCAGTATTTT
CASSDQLAESTDTQYF
>TRBV19|.|TRBJ2-3|.
TGTGCCAGTAGTATAACGACCCCCGGCGTAAATACGCAGTATTTT
CASSITTPGVNTQYF
>TRBV15|.|TRBJ2-1|TRBD1
TGTGCCACCAGCCGGGACAGGGGATTGGTTGAGCAGTTCTTC
CATSRDRGLVEQFF
>TRBV3-1/TRBV3-2|.|TRBJ2-1|.
TGTGCCAGCAGCCAAGTAAGCAATGAGCAGTTCTTC
CASSQVSNEQFF
>TRBV7-2|.|TRBJ1-1|.
TGTGCCAGCAGCTCGACAGGCAAGACTGAAGCTTTCTTT
CASSSTGKTEAFF
>TRBV19|.|TRBJ1-4|.
TGTGCCAGTAGTGTATCCCGACAGGAAAAACTGTTTTTT
CASSVSRQEKLFF
>TRBV4-1|medium-sized|TRBJ1-2|TRBD1
TGCGCCAGCAGCCAAGCTGGACAGGGACATTATGGCTACACCTTC
CASSQAGQGHYGYTF
>TRBV5-1|.|TRBJ2-7|TRBD2
TGCGCCAGCAGCGCCGGGGGGGGCAAGAGCTCCTACGAGCAGTACTTC
CASSAGGGKSSYEQYF
>TRBV5-1|.|TRBJ1-3|TRBD1
TGCGCCAGCAGGAGGACAGGGGACAACACCATATATTTT
CASRRTGDNTIYF
>TRBV7-2|.|TRBJ2-5|.
TGTGCCAGCAGCTTAGTGCCTTATCAAGAGACCCAGTACTTC
CASSLVPYQETQYF
>TRBV6-5|.|TRBJ2-7|.
TGTGCCAGCAGTTACAGAGGGCAGGGGACCTACGAGCAGTACTTC
CASSYRGQGTYEQYF